This passage covers 26 T cell receptor beta chains from one sample sequenced in a study of PD-1 blockade in classical Hodgkin lymphoma. Measured with immunoSEQ multiplex PCR; TCRdb has only the in-frame clones, and not every one. The sample carries some 9,700 clones, nearly 85% recorded once. Indicated time point: cycle 4 day 1 (C4D1), after less than 7 weeks of nivolumab. Brentuximab vedotin exposure varied among the patients, all of whom had relapsed after autologous stem cell transplantation. The source material was peripheral blood mononuclear cells (PBMCs), sampled before the fourth cycle of nivolumab. These TCRs come from a human donor with classical Hodgkin lymphoma.

This chain uses TRBV19 with TRBJ1-5; 9 nucleotides match TRBD1. Unmatched junction bases numbered 5, after V lost 4 bases and J lost 4 bases. CDR1 and CDR2 from the germline V gene are LNHDA and SQIVND (reference sequence). CDR3 length: 15 residues. The CDR3 loop is CASSRGTGRNQPQHF. In DNA, the CDR3 is TGTGCCAGTAGTAGAGGGACAGGGAGAAATCAGCCCCAGCATTTT.

V gene TRBV7-9 combines with J gene TRBJ2-7; TRBD1 is a possible D gene (5 bases). The ends were cut back, 6 bases at V and 0 bases at J, with 15 bases in the middle. Germline V gene lookup returns CDR1 SEHNR and CDR2 FQNEAQ (reference sequence). This CDR3 contains 15 residues. The CDR3 bases are TGTGCCAGCAGTTTACAGGCTGCACGCTCCTACGAGCAGTACTTC. Translation gives CASSLQAARSYEQYF.

CDR3 protein: CASSVGAGLPQETQYF. The DNA for the CDR3 is TGTGCCAGCAGCGTAGGGGCAGGGCTCCCCCAAGAGACCCAGTACTTC. V usage is TRBV9 and J usage is TRBJ2-5, with D possibly TRBD1 on 5 matching bases. Per the germline V gene, CDR1 is SGDLS and CDR2 is YYNGEE. The CDR3 runs to 16 residues. The V end lost 0 bases, the J end lost 1 base, and 13 bases lay between the germline ends.

This clone has only a few counts. The chain employs TRBV30 and TRBJ1-1; D gene ambiguous. CDR3 length: 11 residues. In germline, CDR1 is GTSNPN, CDR2 SVGIG (reference sequence). The V gene lost 0 bases and the J gene lost 8 bases, with 7 bases spanning the gap. The CDR3 DNA reads as TGTGCCTGGAGTGTACTCACCGAAGCTTTCTTT. Protein product: CAWSVLTEAFF.

By sample share, this clone is medium-sized. V is TRBV2 and J is TRBJ1-5, with D unclear. The germline gives CDR1 SNHLY, CDR2 FYNNEI. The V end lost 7 bases, the J end lost 0 bases, and 7 bases lay between the germline ends. This CDR3 spans 13 amino acids. The DNA for the CDR3 is TGTGCCAGCATGCGGGATAGCAATCAGCCCCAGCATTTT. It specifies CASMRDSNQPQHF.

The chain is built from TRBV19 and TRBJ2-4; 7 bases map to TRBD2. With 4 bases clipped from V and 7 bases from J, the junction kept 4 bases outside the gene matches. The CDR3 has 13 residues. CDR1 and CDR2 from the germline V gene are LNHDA and SQIVND (reference sequence). Here the CDR3 DNA reads TGTGCCAGTAGTACCAGCGGGGCTAACATTCAGTACTTC. This encodes CASSTSGANIQYF.

The chain has TRBV2 and TRBJ2-5, with D perhaps TRBD1 (5 bases). The DNA end is more similar to TRBJ2-7, so the J call may be wrong. CDR3 size: 14 residues. CDR1 is SNHLY, CDR2 FYNNEI, per germline. CDR3: CASSVSQVNYEQYF. The CDR3 DNA reads TGTGCCAGCAGTGTATCACAGGTTAACTACGAGCAGTACTTC.

This clone is medium-sized in the sample. J is TRBJ1-5 and V is TRBV10-3, with 7 bases identical to TRBD1. The CDR3 runs 13 residues. The germline V gene has CDR1 ENHRY and CDR2 SYGVKD. V was clipped by 6 bases and J by 6 bases; unmatched bases: 5. This CDR3 reads CAIRGDRVQPQHF. Written as DNA, the CDR3 is TGTGCCATCAGGGGAGACAGGGTTCAGCCCCAGCATTTT.

The chain links TRBV12-5 to TRBJ1-4; D is ambiguous. Germline CDR1 reads LGHNT; CDR2 reads FRNRAP. Trimming left V 3 bases short and J 5 bases short, with 7 bases between. The CDR3 extends over 13 amino acids. The CDR3 coding sequence is TGTGCTAGTGGTTTACAACGGAATGAAAAACTGTTTTTT. Its translation: CASGLQRNEKLFF.

In its sample, this clone is medium-sized (0.01 to 0.1%). The genes are TRBV19 and TRBJ2-1; D gene uncertain. Germline assignment: CDR1 LNHDA and CDR2 SQIVND (reference sequence). This CDR3 spans 13 amino acids. V gave up 3 bases and J gave up 8 bases, with 11 bases separating them. The CDR3 reads CASSMIPGDEQFF. In DNA, the CDR3 is TGTGCCAGTAGTATGATTCCTGGGGATGAGCAGTTCTTC.

The V gene is TRBV6-1, the J gene TRBJ1-3; D is perhaps TRBD1 (5 bases). Germline V gene sequence: CDR1 MNHNS, CDR2 SASEGT. The CDR3 runs to 14 residues. V lost 3 bases and J lost 2, with 8 bases in between. CDR3 sequence: CASSDGTAGNTIYF. CDR3 bases: TGTGCCAGCAGTGACGGGACGGCTGGAAACACCATATATTTT.

The chain has TRBV6-5 and TRBJ2-1; no reliable D call. Looked up from germline, CDR1 is MNHEY and CDR2 is SVGAGI. Between the trimmed V and J ends, which lost 5 bases and 7 bases, there was a span of 9 bases. The CDR3 covers 12 residues. CDR3 sequence reads: CASSLSLNEQFF. The DNA of the CDR3 is TGTGCCAGCAGTCTAAGTCTGAATGAGCAGTTCTTC.

A single count supports this clone. The chain has TRBV27 and TRBJ2-7, with D possibly being TRBD1 (6 bases). Trimming removed 5 bases from V and 3 bases from J, with 8 bases in between. Germline assignment: CDR1 MNHEY and CDR2 SMNVEV (reference sequence). This CDR3 is built from 12 residues. The CDR3 here is CASSAQGYEQYF. CDR3 coding DNA: TGTGCCAGCAGTGCACAGGGCTACGAGCAGTACTTC.

The gene calls are TRBV5-1 and TRBJ2-4; weak D call: TRBD1 (6 bases). Germline V gene sequence: CDR1 SGHRS, CDR2 YFSETQ. There are 19 residues in the CDR3. The ends were cut back, 4 bases at V and 1 base at J, with 24 bases in the middle. The CDR3 here is CASSLLPLGRGVAKNIQYF. CDR3 DNA sequence: TGCGCCAGCAGCCTACTCCCCCTTGGCAGGGGAGTTGCCAAAAACATTCAGTACTTC.

The chain is built from TRBV5-1 and TRBJ1-2, with 8 bases that match TRBD1. The CDR3 spans 14 residues. J was trimmed by 7 bases and V by 0 bases; bases with no gene match: 5. Germline V gene data show CDR1 as SGHRS and CDR2 as YFSETQ. The CDR3 bases are TGCGCCAGCAGCTTGGGTGGGACAGGCCTTGGCTACACCTTC. Protein sequence: CASSLGGTGLGYTF.

This clone was seen a few times. This rearrangement joins TRBV19 to TRBJ2-2, with D perhaps TRBD2 (5 bases). CDR3 size: 15 residues. Germline loops: CDR1 LNHDA, CDR2 SQIVND (reference sequence). V lost 4 bases and J 1 base, leaving 10 bases between the germline ends. The CDR3 coding sequence is TGTGCCAGTAGTACGGTTCGGGGGAACACCGGGGAGCTGTTTTTT. This encodes CASSTVRGNTGELFF.

The rearrangement links TRBV28 to TRBJ2-1; 8 nucleotides agree with TRBD1. The CDR3 loop spans 17 amino acids. The J segment lost 0 bases and the V segment lost 8 bases, leaving 12 bases of the junction unmatched. Germline CDR1 reads MDHEN; CDR2 reads SYDVKM. The CDR3 nucleotides read TGTGCCAGCCGGGGGACAGGTTCGTTCCTCTCCTACAATGAGCAGTTCTTC. As protein: CASRGTGSFLSYNEQFF.

The CDR3 protein is CASSQSGTGSYEQYF. CDR3 in DNA: TGTGCCAGCAGCCAATCCGGGACAGGGTCCTACGAGCAGTACTTC. This chain uses TRBV7-8 with TRBJ2-7, with 9 bases that match TRBD1. CDR3 length: 15 amino acids. Germline assignment: CDR1 SGHVS and CDR2 FQNEAQ. The ends lost 5 bases at V and 1 base at J; junction bases unmatched: 6.

The J gene is TRBJ1-2, the V gene TRBV4-2; D might be TRBD1 (6 bases). The CDR3 loop spans 15 amino acids. Between the trimmed V and J ends, which lost 4 bases and 0 bases, there was a span of 12 bases. Looked up from germline, CDR1 is LGHNA and CDR2 is YNFKEQ. The DNA for the CDR3 is TGTGCCAGCAGCCCCCACGGGACAACTAACTATGGCTACACCTTC. Translated: CASSPHGTTNYGYTF.

This rearrangement joins TRBV5-1 to TRBJ2-1; D possibly corresponds to TRBD1 (6 bases). Germline assignment: CDR1 SGHRS and CDR2 YFSETQ. This CDR3 contains 16 residues. The ends were cut back, 0 bases at V and 0 bases at J, with 10 bases in the middle. The CDR3 sequence is CASSLGGRASYNEQFF. DNA of the CDR3: TGCGCCAGCAGCTTGGGGGGGCGGGCCTCCTACAATGAGCAGTTCTTC. Based on the CDR3 plus reference TRBV5-1 and TRBJ2-1, the full variable domain is KAGVTQTPRYLIKTRGQQVTLSCSPISGHRSVSWYQQTPGQGLQFLFEYFSETQRNKGNFPGRFSGRQFSNSRSEMNVSTLELGDSALYLCASSLGGRASYNEQFFGPGTRLTVL.

The chain links TRBV10-3 to TRBJ1-5, with a possible D match to TRBD1 (5 bases). Trimming stripped 2 bases from V and 0 bases from J, with 8 bases between. Germline lookup yields CDR1 ENHRY and CDR2 SYGVKD. This CDR3 comprises 15 residues. This CDR3 is CAISEPGTSNQPQHF. DNA for the CDR3: TGTGCCATCAGTGAGCCAGGGACTAGCAATCAGCCCCAGCATTTT.

The rearrangement joins TRBV5-1 to TRBJ2-1, with D tentatively TRBD2 (6 bases). Per germline, CDR1 SGHRS and CDR2 YFSETQ. The CDR3 contains 16 residues. Trimming removed 3 bases at V and 0 bases at J, with 13 bases between. The CDR3 region is CASSSPPEGSYNEQFF. Written as DNA, the CDR3 is TGCGCCAGCAGCTCCCCCCCGGAGGGCTCCTACAATGAGCAGTTCTTC.

The chain couples TRBV7-8 to TRBJ1-6; D is undetermined. V lost 4 bases and J 6 bases, leaving 10 bases between the germline ends. Germline V lookup: CDR1 SGHVS, CDR2 FQNEAQ. The CDR3 loop spans 14 amino acids. The CDR3 DNA reads TGTGCCAGCAGCTACGGTGGGAGTAATTCACCCCTCCACTTT. It yields the protein CASSYGGSNSPLHF.

The chain is built from TRBV6-5 and TRBJ1-6; maybe TRBD1 (6 bases). Looked up from germline, CDR1 is MNHEY and CDR2 is SVGAGI. Trimming shortened V by 7 bases and J by 7 bases, and 8 bases separated the two germline ends. The CDR3 extends over 12 amino acids. This chain's CDR3 is CASTDRNSPLHF. The DNA of the CDR3 is TGTGCCAGCACCGACAGGAATTCACCCCTCCACTTT.

This clone is medium-sized by share. The J gene is TRBJ2-3, the V gene TRBV7-9; TRBD2 is a possible D gene (5 bases). The V end was cut by 5 bases, the J end by 2 bases, with 20 bases between. The CDR3 totals 17 residues. In germline, CDR1 is SEHNR, CDR2 FQNEAQ (reference sequence). The CDR3 sequence is CASSDPGATTITDTQYF. The CDR3 DNA is TGTGCCAGCAGCGACCCGGGCGCGACTACAATCACAGATACGCAGTATTTT.

The rearrangement uses TRBV5-4 and TRBJ1-3; 9 bases agree with TRBD1. Losses at the gene ends were 4 bases for V and 4 bases for J; bases not matched to a gene: 6. Germline CDR1 reads SGHNT; CDR2 reads YYREEE (reference sequence). CDR3 length: 15 residues. For the CDR3, the DNA is TGTGCCAGCAGCCTACAGGGGGCAGGCGGAAACACCATATATTTT. This encodes CASSLQGAGGNTIYF.